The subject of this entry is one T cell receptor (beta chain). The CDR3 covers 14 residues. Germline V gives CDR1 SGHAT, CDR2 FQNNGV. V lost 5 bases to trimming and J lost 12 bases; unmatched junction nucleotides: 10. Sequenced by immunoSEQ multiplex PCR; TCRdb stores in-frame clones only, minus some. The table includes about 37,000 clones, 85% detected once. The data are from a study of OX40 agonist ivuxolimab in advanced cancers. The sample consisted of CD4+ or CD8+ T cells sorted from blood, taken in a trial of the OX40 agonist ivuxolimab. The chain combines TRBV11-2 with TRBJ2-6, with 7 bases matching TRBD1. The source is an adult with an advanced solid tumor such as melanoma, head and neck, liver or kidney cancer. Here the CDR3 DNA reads TGTGCCAGCAGCCCAGCGTCAACAGGGGCCGTCCTGACTTTC. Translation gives CASSPASTGAVLTF.